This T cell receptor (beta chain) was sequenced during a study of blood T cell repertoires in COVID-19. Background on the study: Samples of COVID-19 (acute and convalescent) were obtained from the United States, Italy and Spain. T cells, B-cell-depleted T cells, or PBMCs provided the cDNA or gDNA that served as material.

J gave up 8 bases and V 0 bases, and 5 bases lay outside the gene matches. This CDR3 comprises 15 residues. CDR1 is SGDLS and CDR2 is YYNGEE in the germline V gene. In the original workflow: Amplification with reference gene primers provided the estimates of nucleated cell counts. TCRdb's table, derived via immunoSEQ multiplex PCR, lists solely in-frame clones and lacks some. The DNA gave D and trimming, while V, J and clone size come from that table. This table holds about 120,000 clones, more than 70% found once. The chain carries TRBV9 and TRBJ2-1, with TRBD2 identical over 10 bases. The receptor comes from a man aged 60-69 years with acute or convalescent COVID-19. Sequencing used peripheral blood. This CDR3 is CASSVEASGSDEQFF. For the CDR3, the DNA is TGTGCCAGCAGCGTAGAGGCTAGCGGGAGCGATGAGCAGTTCTTC.